This entry lists 28 T cell receptor beta chains sequenced from one sample in a study of tumor and adjacent non-tumor tissue in lung cancer. No cell sorting was done before RNA was extracted from the tissue. More than 3 cm separated this lung sample from the edge of the tumor. A modified ARM-PCR protocol with three rounds of nested PCR amplified TCRbeta. TCRdb re-called the multiplex PCR reads with MiXCR, one entry per CDR3 protein. The table shows approximately 120,000 distinct CDR3 sequences, with roughly three fifths occurring only once. The sequencing sample was made of distant non-tumor lung tissue. The receptor source for this set is a man between 60 and 75 years old with non-small cell lung cancer.

This clonotype was recorded at least ten times. V is TRBV12-3 or TRBV12-4 and J is TRBJ1-2; TRBD1 is a possible D gene (6 bases). The CDR3 is 13 amino acids. Deletions cut 2 bases from V and 5 bases from J, with 9 bases between. CDR3 in DNA: TGTGCCAGCAGTTTAAGGACAGTATATGGCTACACCTTC. As protein: CASSLRTVYGYTF.

As regards this clonotype: Possible read error: a much larger clone is one base away. The chain carries TRBV20-1 and TRBJ1-6; 7 bases line up with TRBD1. CDR3 size: 13 residues. Germline lookup yields CDR1 DFQATT and CDR2 SNEGSKA (reference sequence). The CDR3 DNA reads TGCAGTGCTAGTAGGGGGCGCGATTCACTCCTCCACTTT. Protein product: CSASRGRDSLLHF.

This clonotype came up once. Mismatch with germline at one junction end may stem from a read error. The rearrangement joins TRBV7-3 to TRBJ1-1; the match to TRBD1 covers 8 bases. Germline V CDR1 and CDR2: SGHTA, FQGTGA. CDR3 size: 16 residues. CDR3 DNA: TGTGCCAGCAGCACGTTTACAGGGGGTCTGGGCACTGGAGCTTTCTTT. Residues: CASSTFTGGLGTGAFF.

As for this clonotype: Here the CDR3 omits its conserved ending phenylalanine or tryptophan, so a read error is the likely source. It is unclear where the CDR3 begins or ends on the DNA, so no DNA is shown, and the CDR3 is as TCRdb lists it. The chain couples TRBV12-2 to TRBJ1-2; the D call of TRBD1 is as the table states it, not checked on the DNA. TRBV12-2 is designated a pseudogene. The CDR3 contains 17 residues when both ends are counted. This CDR3 reads CASRLANLADRHYGYTI.

Comment on this clonotype: One end of the junction is discordant with germline, which a read error may explain. The chain uses TRBV12-3 or TRBV12-4 and TRBJ2-7, with D perhaps matching TRBD1 (6 bases). The CDR3 sequence is 16 residues long. In DNA form, the CDR3 reads TGTGCCAGCAATTCTGGGGGCCCGGGGTACGCCTACGATCAGTACTTC. Translation gives CASNSGGPGYAYDQYF.

Note on this clonotype: A much larger clone differs from this one at a single base, so this may be a read error. The genes are TRBV6-5 and TRBJ1-1; the D is unclear. Germline CDR1 and CDR2: MNHEY and SVGAGI. This CDR3 spans 14 amino acids. The CDR3 DNA reads as TGTGCCAGCAGTCCCGCACCCTCTAACATTGAAGCTTTCTTT. It yields the protein CASSPAPSNIEAFF.

A note on this clonotype: Since a much larger clone is just one base distant, this may be a read error. This CDR3 fails to terminate in the conserved phenylalanine or tryptophan, so it likely reflects a read error. The V and J genes are TRBV13 and TRBJ2-5; D remains unclear. Germline V gives CDR1 PRHDT, CDR2 FYEKMQ (reference sequence). This CDR3 has 14 amino acids. V lost 5 bases to trimming and J lost 5 bases, with 15 bases between them. Here the CDR3 DNA reads TGTGCCAGCAGCCTACACCCTTCCAGGGAGACCCAGTACTCC. This gives the protein CASSLHPSRETQYS.

This clonotype was found a few times. A read error may explain this, as a much larger clone is one base away. The chain combines TRBV4-1 with TRBJ2-2; no clear D. The germline V gene has CDR1 MGHRA and CDR2 YSYEKL. This CDR3 has 14 amino acids. This CDR3 is CASSQERNIGELFF. CDR3 in DNA: TGCGCCAGCAGCCAAGAAAGAAACATCGGGGAGCTGTTTTTT.

Note on this clonotype: This may stem from a read error, because a much larger clone lies one nucleotide away. The CDR3 sequence: CSARGSGREKMFF. CDR3 DNA sequence: TGCAGTGCTAGAGGCTCAGGACGCGAAAAAATGTTTTTT. This rearrangement joins TRBV20-1 to TRBJ1-4, with D unclear. The CDR3 extends over 13 amino acids. Germline CDR1 reads DFQATT; CDR2 reads SNEGSKA (reference sequence).

Comments on this clonotype: One base away lies a much larger clone, so this may be a sequencing read error. The conserved closing phenylalanine or tryptophan is absent in this CDR3, likely reflecting a read error. The chain has TRBV29-1 and TRBJ1-2, with TRBD1 matching over 7 bases. Trimming at V came to 7 bases and at J to 0 bases, leaving 2 bases not matched to a gene. The germline CDR1 and CDR2 sequences are SQVTM and ANQGSEA. CDR3 length: 12 residues. The CDR3 is CSAGTANYGYTL. The CDR3 DNA follows: TGCAGCGCCGGGACAGCTAACTATGGCTACACCCTC.

As regards this clonotype: A much larger clone lies one base from this, so it may be a read error. The genes are TRBV2 and TRBJ1-3; 8 bases are shared with TRBD1. This CDR3 has 14 residues. The germline CDR1 and CDR2 sequences are SNHLY and FYNNEI. As DNA, the CDR3 is TGTGCCAGCCGACAGGGGCGTTATGGAAACATCATATATTTT. It encodes CASRQGRYGNIIYF.

Of note for this clonotype: This sequence may be a read error, since a much larger clone differs from it by one base. This CDR3 is missing its conserved last phenylalanine or tryptophan, likely due to a read error. This rearrangement joins TRBV5-1 to TRBJ2-2, with D unresolved. This CDR3 has 15 amino acids. Germline-derived CDR1 and CDR2 are SGHRS and YFSETQ. The V end was cut by 1 base, the J end by 1 base, with 8 bases between. The CDR3 DNA is TGCGCCAGCAGCTTGAATGGGAAGAACACCGGGGAGCTGTTTTAT. Its protein product is CASSLNGKNTGELFY.

This clonotype was seen ten or more times. The gene calls are TRBV5-1 and TRBJ2-1; D may be TRBD1 or TRBD2 (5 bases each). Trimming left V 5 bases short and J 2 bases short, with 11 bases between. The CDR3 runs to 14 residues. The germline CDR1 and CDR2 sequences are SGHRS and YFSETQ. CDR3: CASRLPGPYNEQFF. CDR3 DNA: TGCGCCAGCAGACTACCGGGACCCTACAATGAGCAGTTCTTC.

The chain recombines TRBV7-9 with TRBJ2-5; D uncertain. V was shortened by 2 bases and J by 3 bases, with 7 bases between the two germline ends. CDR3 length: 13 residues. Germline loops: CDR1 SEHNR, CDR2 FQNEAQ (reference sequence). The CDR3 here is CASSLTPEETQYF. The CDR3 nucleotides read TGTGCCAGCAGCTTAACCCCCGAAGAGACCCAGTACTTC.

A word on this clonotype: One base away lies a much larger clone, so this may be a sequencing read error. The rearrangement uses TRBV5-1 and TRBJ1-2; D remains ambiguous. The CDR3 loop spans 13 amino acids. V was cut by 6 bases and J by 0 bases, with 9 bases left in between. The V gene's germline CDR1 is SGHRS and CDR2 YFSETQ. The CDR3 DNA reads as TGCGCCAGCATCGCCCAGACTAACTATGGCTACACCTTC. As protein: CASIAQTNYGYTF.

To note about this clonotype: A much larger clone lies a single base off, so this may be a read error. The genes are TRBV25-1 and TRBJ2-3, with D tentatively TRBD2 (5 bases). This CDR3 contains 15 residues. CDR1 MGHDK and CDR2 SYGVNS come from the germline V gene. CDR3 region: CVSSSAGSVADTQYF. Written as DNA, the CDR3 is TGTGTCAGCAGTTCAGCTGGGAGCGTTGCAGATACGCAGTATTTT.

In the case of this clonotype: Since no conserved phenylalanine or tryptophan closes the CDR3, a read error is the likely cause. The V and J genes are TRBV6-2 or TRBV6-3 and TRBJ2-1, with 9 positions matching TRBD1. The J segment lost 7 bases and the V segment lost 6 bases, leaving 7 bases of the junction unmatched. Germline V gene lookup returns CDR1 MNHEY and CDR2 SVGEGT. The CDR3 extends over 14 amino acids. CDR3 coding DNA: TGTGCCAGCAGGGACAGGGGTTCCACGAATGAGCAGTTCTTA. This codes for CASRDRGSTNEQFL.

This clonotype occurred many times. V usage is TRBV6-2 or TRBV6-3 and J usage is TRBJ2-5; D unresolved. Germline CDR1 reads MNHEY; CDR2 reads SVGEGT. Trimming cost V 3 bases and J 0 bases, with 8 bases left between them. CDR3 length: 14 residues. The CDR3 bases are TGTGCCAGCAGTTATCCGGACGACCAAGAGACCCAGTACTTC. This codes for CASSYPDDQETQYF.

The chain is built from TRBV29-1 and TRBJ2-7; D possibly corresponds to TRBD2 (5 bases). Germline V lookup: CDR1 SQVTM, CDR2 ANQGSEA. Trimming pared 0 bases from V and 0 bases from J, leaving 18 bases between. This CDR3 is built from 17 residues. The chain's CDR3 is CSVEDAREGRCSYEQYF. Here the CDR3 DNA reads TGCAGCGTTGAAGATGCTCGGGAAGGGCGTTGCTCCTACGAGCAGTACTTC.

Comments on this clonotype: This clone may be a read error of a much larger clone one base away. The V and J genes are TRBV5-4 and TRBJ2-2, with TRBD1 matching over 7 bases. This CDR3 contains 15 residues. The germline V gene encodes CDR1 SGHNT and CDR2 YYREEE (reference sequence). The CDR3 loop reads CASSLDRESTGELLF. The CDR3 DNA reads as TGTGCCAGCAGTTTAGACAGGGAGAGCACCGGGGAGCTGTTATTT.

On this clonotype itself: A read error may explain this, as a much larger clone is one base away. This chain joins TRBV5-8 and TRBJ2-2, with 10 bases that match TRBD1. The CDR3 is 15 amino acids. Germline-derived CDR1 and CDR2 are SGHTS and YDEGEE. The CDR3 reads CVSSAGQGPPRELFF. The CDR3 DNA follows: TGTGTCAGCAGCGCGGGACAGGGGCCACCTAGGGAGCTGTTTTTT.

This clonotype was detected many times. The gene calls are TRBV5-1 and TRBJ1-1; D call uncertain. V lost 4 bases, J lost 2 bases, and 9 bases lay in between. The CDR3 covers 13 residues. From germline, CDR1 is SGHRS and CDR2 YFSETQ. This chain's CDR3 is CASSGQINTEAFF. DNA of the CDR3: TGCGCCAGCAGCGGGCAGATCAACACTGAAGCTTTCTTT.

In this sample, this clonotype turned up many times. This rearrangement joins TRBV6-5 to TRBJ2-7, with 9 bases lining up with TRBD1. The CDR3 contains 14 residues. CDR1 is MNHEY and CDR2 is SVGAGI in the germline V gene. J lost 3 bases, V lost 5 bases, and 5 bases had no gene match. This chain's CDR3 is CASSQPGQGYEQYF. The CDR3 region has the DNA TGTGCCAGCAGTCAACCGGGACAGGGCTACGAGCAGTACTTC.

As for this clonotype: The missing conserved phenylalanine or tryptophan at the end of this CDR3 makes a read error likely. The chain couples TRBV5-6 to TRBJ1-2; 7 bases fit TRBD1. The germline V gene has CDR1 SGHDT and CDR2 YYEEEE. This CDR3 has 15 residues. The CDR3 sequence is CAISIRDSPLSGYTS. The CDR3 bases are TGTGCCATCAGCATCCGGGACAGCCCTCTGAGTGGCTACACCTCC.

V gene TRBV5-1 combines with J gene TRBJ2-2, with a possible D match to TRBD2 (6 bases). The V end lost 0 bases, the J end lost 5 bases, and 17 bases lay between the germline ends. Germline loops: CDR1 SGHRS, CDR2 YFSETQ. CDR3 length: 17 residues. The CDR3 loop reads CASSLEDEGDSTGELFF. CDR3 bases: TGCGCCAGCAGCTTGGAGGATGAAGGGGACTCAACCGGGGAGCTGTTTTTT.

On this clonotype: Because the CDR3 is missing its conserved closing phenylalanine or tryptophan, this is likely a read error. This rearrangement joins TRBV12-3 or TRBV12-4 to TRBJ1-6; 7 nucleotides match TRBD1. The CDR3 has 14 amino acids. V lost 1 base and J lost 11; bases outside the gene matches: 5. In nucleotides, the CDR3 is TGTGCCAGCAGTTTAGGGGGACAGAGTCCACCCCTCCACTCT. Encoded protein: CASSLGGQSPPLHS.

In the case of this clonotype: The conserved phenylalanine or tryptophan is not found at the CDR3 terminus, so this likely reflects a read error. The J gene is TRBJ2-1, the V gene TRBV27, with D possibly matching TRBD2 (5 bases). There are 15 residues in the CDR3. Germline loops: CDR1 MNHEY, CDR2 SMNVEV (reference sequence). In DNA form, the CDR3 reads TGTGCTAGCAGTTTAGCGCCCTCCGGGAACAATGAGCAGTTCATC. Translating it yields CASSLAPSGNNEQFI.

As concerns this clonotype: The CDR3 end shows no conserved phenylalanine or tryptophan, and so a read error is likely. The CDR3 DNA reads TGTGCCAGCACCCATCCCGGGAAGGAGACCCAGTACGTC. This gives the protein CASTHPGKETQYV. The V gene is TRBV6-6, the J gene TRBJ2-5, with D perhaps matching TRBD2 (5 bases). V dropped 7 bases and J dropped 5 bases, with 14 bases sitting between them. There are 13 residues in the CDR3. The germline CDR1 and CDR2 sequences are MNHNY and SVGAGI (reference sequence).